Here is one T cell receptor (beta chain) with its context. The antigen remains undetermined. This entry comes from a study of CD8 T cells in Susac syndrome. An input of about 0.5 to 1 ug of RNA was subjected to reverse transcription using random hexamers. TCRdb passed the immunoSEQ multiplex PCR reads through MiXCR, listing each CDR3 protein once. The sample records about 250,000 distinct CDR3 sequences, over 85% being singletons. Study results and limitations: By the study's own acknowledgment, its TCR sequencing and HLA analysis included relatively few individuals.

Multiple sclerosis controls were treatment-naive patients with stable or active relapsing-remitting disease. The CDR3 is made up of 14 amino acids. The ends lost 0 bases at V and 7 bases at J; junction bases unmatched: 4. CDR1 is LGHDT and CDR2 is YNNKEL in the germline V gene (reference sequence). The receptor comes from a human donor with multiple sclerosis. What was sequenced was CD4+ T cells from PBMCs. The chain couples TRBV3-1 to TRBJ2-5; 8 nucleotides line up with TRBD2. Written as DNA, the CDR3 is TGTGCCAGCAGCCAAGATAGAAGCGGGGGGACCCAGTACTTC. Its translation: CASSQDRSGGTQYF.